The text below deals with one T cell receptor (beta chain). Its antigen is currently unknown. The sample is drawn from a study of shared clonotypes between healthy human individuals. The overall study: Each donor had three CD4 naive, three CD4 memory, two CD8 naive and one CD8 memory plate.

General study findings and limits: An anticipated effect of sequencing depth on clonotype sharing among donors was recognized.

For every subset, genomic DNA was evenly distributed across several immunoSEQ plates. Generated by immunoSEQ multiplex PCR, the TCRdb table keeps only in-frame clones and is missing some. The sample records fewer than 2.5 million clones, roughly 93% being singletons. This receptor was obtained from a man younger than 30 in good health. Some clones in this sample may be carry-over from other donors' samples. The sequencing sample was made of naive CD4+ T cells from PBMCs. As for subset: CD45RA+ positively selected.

The CDR3 DNA reads TGTGCCAGCAGTTTTGACAGGGTCACTGAAGCTTTCTTT. Its translation: CASSFDRVTEAFF. The V gene is TRBV6-5, the J gene TRBJ1-1, with 7 bases lining up with TRBD1. This CDR3 region has 13 residues. V lost 4 bases to trimming and J lost 4 bases; unmatched junction nucleotides: 3. Germline V gene lookup returns CDR1 MNHEY and CDR2 SVGAGI.